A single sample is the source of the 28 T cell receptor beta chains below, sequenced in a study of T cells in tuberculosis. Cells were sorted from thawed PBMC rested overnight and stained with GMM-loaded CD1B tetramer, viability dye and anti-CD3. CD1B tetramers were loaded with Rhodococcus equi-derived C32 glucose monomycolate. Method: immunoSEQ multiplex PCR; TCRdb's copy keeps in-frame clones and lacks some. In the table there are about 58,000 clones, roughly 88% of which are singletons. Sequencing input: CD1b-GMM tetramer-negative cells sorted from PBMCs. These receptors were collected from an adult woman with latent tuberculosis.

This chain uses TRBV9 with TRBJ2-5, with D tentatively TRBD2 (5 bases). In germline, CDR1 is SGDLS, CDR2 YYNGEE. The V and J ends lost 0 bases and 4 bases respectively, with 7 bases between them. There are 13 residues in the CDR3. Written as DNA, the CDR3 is TGTGCCAGCAGCGTAGAGCGGATAGAGACCCAGTACTTC. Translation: CASSVERIETQYF. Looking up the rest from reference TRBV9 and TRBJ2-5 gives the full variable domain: DSGVTQTPKHLITATGQRVTLRCSPRSGDLSVYWYQQSLDQGLQFLIQYYNGEERAKGNILERFSAQQFPDLHSELNLSSLELGDSALYFCASSVERIETQYFGPGTRLLVL.

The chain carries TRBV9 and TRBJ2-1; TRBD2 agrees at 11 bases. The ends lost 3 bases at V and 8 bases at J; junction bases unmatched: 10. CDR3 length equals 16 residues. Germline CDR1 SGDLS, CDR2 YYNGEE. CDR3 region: CASSAQTSGKGDEQFF. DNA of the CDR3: TGTGCCAGCAGCGCCCAGACTAGCGGGAAGGGGGATGAGCAGTTCTTC. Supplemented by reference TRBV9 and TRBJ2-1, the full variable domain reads DSGVTQTPKHLITATGQRVTLRCSPRSGDLSVYWYQQSLDQGLQFLIQYYNGEERAKGNILERFSAQQFPDLHSELNLSSLELGDSALYFCASSAQTSGKGDEQFFGPGTRLTVL.

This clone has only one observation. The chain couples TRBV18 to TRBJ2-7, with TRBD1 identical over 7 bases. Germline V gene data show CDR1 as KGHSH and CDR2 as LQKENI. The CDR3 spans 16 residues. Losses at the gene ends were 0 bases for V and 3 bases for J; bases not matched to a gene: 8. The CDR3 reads CASSPPWAGGIYEQYF. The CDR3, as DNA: TGTGCCAGCTCACCACCGTGGGCAGGGGGTATCTACGAGCAGTACTTC.

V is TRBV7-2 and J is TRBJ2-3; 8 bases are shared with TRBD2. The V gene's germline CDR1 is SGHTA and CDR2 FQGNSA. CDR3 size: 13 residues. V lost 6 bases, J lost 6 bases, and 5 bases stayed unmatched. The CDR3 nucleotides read TGTGCCAGCAGGGGGACTAGTTTCGATACGCAGTATTTT. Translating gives CASRGTSFDTQYF.

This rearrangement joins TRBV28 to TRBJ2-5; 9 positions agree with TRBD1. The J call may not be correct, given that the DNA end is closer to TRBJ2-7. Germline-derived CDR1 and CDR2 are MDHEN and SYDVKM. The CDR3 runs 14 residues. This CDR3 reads CASSWDRVLGEQYF. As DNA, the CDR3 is TGTGCCAGCAGTTGGGACAGGGTCTTAGGCGAGCAGTACTTC.

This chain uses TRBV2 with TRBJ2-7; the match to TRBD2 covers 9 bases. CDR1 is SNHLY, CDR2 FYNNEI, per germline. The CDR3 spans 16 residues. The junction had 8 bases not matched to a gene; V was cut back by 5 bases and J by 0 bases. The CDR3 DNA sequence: TGTGCCAGCAGTCGGCTAGCGGGAATCCGCTCCTACGAGCAGTACTTC. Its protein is CASSRLAGIRSYEQYF. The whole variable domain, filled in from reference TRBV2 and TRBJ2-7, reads EPEVTQTPSHQVTQMGQEVILRCVPISNHLYFYWYRQILGQKVEFLVSFYNNEISEKSEIFDDQFSVERPDGSNFTLKIRSTKLEDSAMYFCASSRLAGIRSYEQYFGPGTRLTVT.

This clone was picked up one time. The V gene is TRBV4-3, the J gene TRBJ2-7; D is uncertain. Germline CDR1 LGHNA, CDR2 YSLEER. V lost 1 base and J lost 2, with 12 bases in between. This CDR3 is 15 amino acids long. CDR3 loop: CASSQGGGITYEQYF. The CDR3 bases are TGCGCCAGCAGCCAAGGAGGTGGCATTACCTACGAGCAGTACTTC.

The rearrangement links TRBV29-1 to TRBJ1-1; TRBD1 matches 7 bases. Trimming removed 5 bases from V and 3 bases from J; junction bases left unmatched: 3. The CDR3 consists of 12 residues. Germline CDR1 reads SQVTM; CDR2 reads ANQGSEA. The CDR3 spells CSVPQGDTEAFF. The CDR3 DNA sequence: TGCAGCGTTCCTCAGGGGGACACTGAAGCTTTCTTT. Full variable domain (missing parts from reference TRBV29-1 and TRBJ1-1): SAVISQKPSRDICQRGTSLTIQCQVDSQVTMMFWYRQQPGQSLTLIATANQGSEATYESGFVIDKFPISRPNLTFSTLTVSNMSPEDSSIYLCSVPQGDTEAFFGQGTRLTVV.

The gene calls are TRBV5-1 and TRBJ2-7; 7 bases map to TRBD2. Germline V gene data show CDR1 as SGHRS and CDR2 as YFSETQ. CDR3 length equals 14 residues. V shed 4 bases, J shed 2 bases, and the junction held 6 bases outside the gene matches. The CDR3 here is CASSPTAGPYEQYF. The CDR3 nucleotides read TGCGCCAGCAGCCCTACAGCGGGACCCTACGAGCAGTACTTC.

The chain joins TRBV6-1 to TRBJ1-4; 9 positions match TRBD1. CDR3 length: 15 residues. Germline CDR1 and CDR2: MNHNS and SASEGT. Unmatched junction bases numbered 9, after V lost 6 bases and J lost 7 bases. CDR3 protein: CASSTSGTGIEKLFF. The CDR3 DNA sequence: TGTGCCAGCAGCACTTCCGGGACAGGGATTGAAAAACTGTTTTTT.

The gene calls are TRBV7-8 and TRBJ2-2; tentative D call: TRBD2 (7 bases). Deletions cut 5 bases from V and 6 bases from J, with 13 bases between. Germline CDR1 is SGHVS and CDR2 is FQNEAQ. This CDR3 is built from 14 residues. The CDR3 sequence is CASSIQGRAGELFF. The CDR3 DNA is TGTGCCAGCAGCATCCAGGGGAGGGCCGGGGAGCTGTTTTTT.

CDR3 nucleotide sequence: TGTGCCAGCAGCCGTACCCCGGGACAGGGTAATGGCTACACCTTC. Encoded protein: CASSRTPGQGNGYTF. V and J are TRBV6-5 and TRBJ1-2; TRBD1 matches 9 bases. The junction had 11 bases not matched to a gene; V was cut back by 6 bases and J by 6 bases. Per the germline V gene, CDR1 is MNHEY and CDR2 is SVGAGI. The CDR3 length is 15 residues.

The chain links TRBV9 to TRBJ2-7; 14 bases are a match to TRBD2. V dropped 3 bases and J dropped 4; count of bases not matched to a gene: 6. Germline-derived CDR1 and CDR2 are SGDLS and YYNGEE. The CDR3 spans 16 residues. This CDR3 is CASSETGTSGSYEQYF. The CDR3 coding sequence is TGTGCCAGCAGCGAGACCGGGACTAGCGGGAGTTACGAGCAGTACTTC.

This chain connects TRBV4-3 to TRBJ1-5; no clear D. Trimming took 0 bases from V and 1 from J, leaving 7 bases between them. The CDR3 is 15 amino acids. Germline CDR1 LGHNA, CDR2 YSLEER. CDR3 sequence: CASSQDLLSNQPQHF. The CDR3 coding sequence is TGCGCCAGCAGCCAAGATTTACTGAGCAATCAGCCCCAGCATTTT.

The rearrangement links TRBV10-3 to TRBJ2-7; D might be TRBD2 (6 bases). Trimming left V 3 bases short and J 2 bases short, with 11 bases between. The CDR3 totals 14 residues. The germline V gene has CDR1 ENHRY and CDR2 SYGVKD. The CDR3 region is CAISELAETYEQYF. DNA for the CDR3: TGTGCCATCAGTGAACTAGCCGAGACCTACGAGCAGTACTTC.

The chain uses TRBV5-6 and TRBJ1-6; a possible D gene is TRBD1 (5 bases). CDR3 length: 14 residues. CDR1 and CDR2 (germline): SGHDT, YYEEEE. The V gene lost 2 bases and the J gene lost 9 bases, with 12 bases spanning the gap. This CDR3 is CASSFTGGGSPLHF. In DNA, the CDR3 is TGTGCCAGCAGCTTTACTGGGGGAGGTTCACCCCTCCACTTT.

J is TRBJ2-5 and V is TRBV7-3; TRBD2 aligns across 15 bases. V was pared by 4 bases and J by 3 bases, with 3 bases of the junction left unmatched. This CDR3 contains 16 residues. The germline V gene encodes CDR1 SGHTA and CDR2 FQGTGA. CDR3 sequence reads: CASSSGLAGGKETQYF. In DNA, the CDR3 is TGTGCCAGCAGCTCCGGACTAGCGGGGGGGAAAGAGACCCAGTACTTC.

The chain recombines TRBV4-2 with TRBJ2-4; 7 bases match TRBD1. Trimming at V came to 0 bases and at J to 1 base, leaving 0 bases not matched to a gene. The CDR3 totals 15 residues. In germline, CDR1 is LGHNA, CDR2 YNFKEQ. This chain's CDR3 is CASSQEDRAKNIQYF. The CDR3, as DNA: TGTGCCAGCAGCCAAGAGGACAGGGCCAAAAACATTCAGTACTTC.

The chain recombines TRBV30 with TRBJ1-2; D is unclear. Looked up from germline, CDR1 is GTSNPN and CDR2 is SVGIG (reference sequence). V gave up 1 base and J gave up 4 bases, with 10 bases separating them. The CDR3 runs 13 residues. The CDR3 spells CAWSDNPRYGYTF. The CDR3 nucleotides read TGTGCCTGGAGTGACAATCCTCGCTATGGCTACACCTTC.

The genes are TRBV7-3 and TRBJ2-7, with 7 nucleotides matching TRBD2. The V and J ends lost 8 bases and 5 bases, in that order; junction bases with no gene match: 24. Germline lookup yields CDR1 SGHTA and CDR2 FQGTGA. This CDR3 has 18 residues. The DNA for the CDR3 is TGTGCCAGCCCCCAGGGCGGGAGAAAGGGTCGCATAGATCACGAGCAGTACTTC. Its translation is CASPQGGRKGRIDHEQYF.

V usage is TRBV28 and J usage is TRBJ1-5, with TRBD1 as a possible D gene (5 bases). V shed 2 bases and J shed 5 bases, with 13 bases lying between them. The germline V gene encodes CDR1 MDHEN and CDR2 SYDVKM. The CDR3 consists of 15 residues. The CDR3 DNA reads TGTGCCAGCAGTTTAAGGGCTCGGGGGGATCAGCCCCAGCATTTT. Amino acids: CASSLRARGDQPQHF.

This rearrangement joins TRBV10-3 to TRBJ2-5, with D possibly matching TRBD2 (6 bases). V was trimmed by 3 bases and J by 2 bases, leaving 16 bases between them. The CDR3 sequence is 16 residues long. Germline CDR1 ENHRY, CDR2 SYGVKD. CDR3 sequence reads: CAISDEGGGGQETQYF. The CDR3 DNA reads TGTGCCATCAGTGATGAAGGTGGCGGAGGGCAAGAGACCCAGTACTTC.

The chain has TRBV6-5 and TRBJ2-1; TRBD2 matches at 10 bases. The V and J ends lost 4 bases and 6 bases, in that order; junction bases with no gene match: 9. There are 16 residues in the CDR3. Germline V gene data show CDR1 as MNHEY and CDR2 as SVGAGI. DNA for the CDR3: TGTGCCAGCAGTTCTGGACTAGCGGAGTGGGGCAATGAGCAGTTCTTC. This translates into CASSSGLAEWGNEQFF.

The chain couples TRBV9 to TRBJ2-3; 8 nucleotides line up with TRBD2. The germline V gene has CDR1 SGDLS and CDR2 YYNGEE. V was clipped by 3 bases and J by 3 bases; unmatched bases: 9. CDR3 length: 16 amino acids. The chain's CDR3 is CASSAPGGGLTDTQYF. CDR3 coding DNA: TGTGCCAGCAGCGCCCCCGGGGGGGGGCTGACAGATACGCAGTATTTT.

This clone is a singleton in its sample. The CDR3 reads CASSNPRGTTGELFF. The CDR3 nucleotides read TGCGCCAGCAGCAATCCCAGGGGAACCACCGGGGAGCTGTTTTTT. The chain combines TRBV5-1 with TRBJ2-2, with a weak D call TRBD1 (6 bases). Germline V gene lookup returns CDR1 SGHRS and CDR2 YFSETQ. This CDR3 spans 15 amino acids. V was pared by 4 bases and J by 4 bases, with 14 bases between.

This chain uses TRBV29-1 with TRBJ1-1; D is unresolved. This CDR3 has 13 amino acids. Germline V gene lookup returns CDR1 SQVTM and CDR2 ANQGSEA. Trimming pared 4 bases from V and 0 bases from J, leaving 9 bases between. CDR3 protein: CSVGNLMNTEAFF. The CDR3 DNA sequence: TGCAGCGTTGGCAATCTAATGAACACTGAAGCTTTCTTT.

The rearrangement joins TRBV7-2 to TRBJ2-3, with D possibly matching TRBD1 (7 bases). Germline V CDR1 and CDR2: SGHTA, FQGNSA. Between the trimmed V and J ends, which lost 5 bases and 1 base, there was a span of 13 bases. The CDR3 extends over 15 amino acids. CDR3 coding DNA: TGTGCCAGCAGCACTACAGGGGAGGGCACAGATACGCAGTATTTT. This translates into CASSTTGEGTDTQYF.

CDR3 region: CAIGTGAYEQYF. The CDR3 DNA reads TGTGCCATAGGGACAGGAGCCTACGAGCAGTACTTC. This rearrangement joins TRBV27 to TRBJ2-7, with 8 bases lining up with TRBD1. The CDR3 sequence is 12 residues long. V lost 10 bases to trimming and J lost 2 bases; unmatched junction nucleotides: 4. The germline CDR1 and CDR2 sequences are MNHEY and SMNVEV (reference sequence).